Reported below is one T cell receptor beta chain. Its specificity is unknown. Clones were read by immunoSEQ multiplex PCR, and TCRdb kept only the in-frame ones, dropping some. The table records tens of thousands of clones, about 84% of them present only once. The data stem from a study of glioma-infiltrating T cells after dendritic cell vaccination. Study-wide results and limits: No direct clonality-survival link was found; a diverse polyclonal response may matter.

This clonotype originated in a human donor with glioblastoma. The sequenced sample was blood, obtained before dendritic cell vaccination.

The CDR3 here is CASSVDTAGELFF. The CDR3 coding sequence is TGTGCCAGCAGCGTAGATACAGCCGGGGAGCTGTTTTTT. The chain uses TRBV9 and TRBJ2-2; D is unclear. The CDR3 extends over 13 amino acids. Looked up from germline, CDR1 is SGDLS and CDR2 is YYNGEE. With 0 bases removed from V and 6 bases from J, the gap between germline ends came to 6 bases.